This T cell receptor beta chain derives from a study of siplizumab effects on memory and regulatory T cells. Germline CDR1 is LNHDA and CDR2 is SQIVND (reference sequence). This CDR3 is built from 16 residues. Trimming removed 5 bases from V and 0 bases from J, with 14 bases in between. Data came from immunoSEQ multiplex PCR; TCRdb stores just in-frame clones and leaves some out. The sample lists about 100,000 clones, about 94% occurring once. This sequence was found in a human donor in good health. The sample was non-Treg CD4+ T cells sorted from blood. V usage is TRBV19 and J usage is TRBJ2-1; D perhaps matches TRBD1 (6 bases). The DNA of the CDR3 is TGTGCCAGTAGTCTTAGACAGGTAAGCTCCTACAATGAGCAGTTCTTC. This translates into CASSLRQVSSYNEQFF.